This T cell receptor (beta chain) was recovered during a study of blood T cell repertoires in COVID-19. Across the study: Samples representing acute and convalescent COVID-19 were sourced from the United States, Italy and Spain.

The study recruited people aged roughly 18 to 100 years across some 23 US areas. TCRdb's copy holds only in-frame clones and misses some; the assay was immunoSEQ multiplex PCR. This sample yields 250,000 to 350,000 clones, of which approximately 90% are seen a single time; about 8.9% belongs to the top ten. CDR1 and CDR2 from the germline V gene are SGHTA and FQGNSA. CDR3 length equals 14 residues. V was clipped by 4 bases and J by 6 bases; unmatched bases: 4. The sequence came from a woman under 30 who had recovered from COVID-19. The chain carries TRBV7-2 and TRBJ2-7; TRBD2 matches at 12 bases. The sample comprised PBMCs or T cells enriched from blood (not recorded which). The CDR3 nucleotides read TGTGCCAGCAGCTGGACTAGCGGGGATGCCGAGCAGTACTTC. It specifies CASSWTSGDAEQYF.